The source of this T cell receptor beta chain is a study of cytomegalovirus exposure and HLA in healthy donors. Study-level results: Sequencing probably produced one cluster of sequence variants that were highly shared. Cytomegalovirus-associated status was assigned to about 170 TCR beta chains. It was shown in a later analysis that HLA-associated TCR beta chains were more clonally expanded than other, equally common chains.

Trimming pared 2 bases from V and 4 bases from J, leaving 11 bases between. Germline values: CDR1 MNHEY, CDR2 SVGAGI. This CDR3 contains 14 residues. This clone showed up just a few times. Its antigen remains unknown. The PCR contained 60 Vbeta and 13 Jbeta primers. Measured with immunoSEQ multiplex PCR; TCRdb has only the in-frame clones, and not every one. This sample has approximately 110,000 clones; 15% to 19% occur once, and the top ten carry under 2.5%. The donors gave bone marrow, and they were healthy. The origin of this receptor is a woman younger than 35 in good health and CMV-seronegative. Sequences were obtained from PBMCs. The J gene is TRBJ1-1, the V gene TRBV6-5, with D maybe TRBD1 (5 bases). The CDR3 sequence is CASSYPGGGTEAFF. The CDR3 DNA reads TGTGCCAGCAGTTACCCCGGGGGGGGCACTGAAGCTTTCTTT.